The subject of this entry is one T cell receptor beta chain. Method: immunoSEQ multiplex PCR; TCRdb's copy keeps in-frame clones and lacks some. The top ten hold 8% to 10% of the sample, which has some 70,000 clones, about nine tenths seen once. The data stem from a study of OX40 agonist ivuxolimab in advanced cancers. Study-level information: Given to patients was ivuxolimab, an agonistic anti-OX40 (CD134) antibody. Patients assigned to dose escalation were diagnosed with hepatocellular carcinoma, melanoma, renal cell or head and neck cancer. Under the entry rules, prior anti-PD-1, anti-PD-L1 or anti-CTLA-4 therapy was allowed, and about 40% had some.

This CDR3 has 12 residues. Per the germline V gene, CDR1 is ENHRY and CDR2 is SYGVKD. With V trimmed by 10 bases and J by 5 bases, 5 bases remained unmatched. The material was CD4+ or CD8+ T cells sorted from blood, obtained in a trial of the OX40 agonist ivuxolimab. The origin of this receptor is an adult with an advanced solid tumor such as melanoma, head and neck, liver or kidney cancer. The chain employs TRBV10-3 and TRBJ2-7; 10 positions agree with TRBD1. The CDR3 region is CATRQGADEQYF. The CDR3 region has the DNA TGTGCCACACGACAGGGGGCGGACGAGCAGTACTTC.